A selection of T cell receptor beta chains follows, all from one sample in a study of T cells in Graves' hyperthyroidism and ophthalmopathy. A single record per CDR3 protein comes from TCRdb applying MiXCR to the multiplex PCR reads. Here the sample spans hundreds of thousands of distinct CDR3 sequences, 22% being singletons. The sequencing input was blood. Receptor source: a woman in her seventies with Graves' ophthalmopathy. Each CDR3 is given with its conserved first and last residue. Fields, in order: D gene, J gene, CDR3 length, clone size, V gene, CDR3 DNA, CDR3 protein. D genes are given only for firm matches. Where a row states a size, it is once, few, many or the class of an expanded clone; other rows omit it.

NA	TRBJ1-2	14	few	TRBV7-8	TGTGCCAGCAGCCTCTCATCAGGGGCTTGGGGCTACACCTTC	CASSLSSGAWGYTF
NA	TRBJ2-1	13	once	TRBV6-2/TRBV6-3	TGTGCCAGCAGTTACGCGCGGACTGAACAGTTGGTCTTC	CASSYARTEQLVF
NA	TRBJ1-1	13	few	TRBV30	TGTGCCTGGAGAGGTAGGGGAGGGACTGAAGCTTTCTTT	CAWRGRGGTEAFF
TRBD1	TRBJ2-2	16	NA	TRBV7-2	TGTGCCAGCAGCTTCCAGACAGGGGGGAACACCGGGGAGCTGTTTTTT	CASSFQTGGNTGELFF
TRBD1	TRBJ1-6	16	NA	TRBV3-1	TGTGCCAGCAGCCAGGGACAGGGGGCCGGTAATTCACCCCTCCACTTT	CASSQGQGAGNSPLHF
NA	TRBJ1-2	14	NA	TRBV30	TGTGCCTGGCCCCCCGGAGGGAGTCCCTATGGCTACACCTTC	CAWPPGGSPYGYTF
NA	TRBJ2-2	15	once	TRBV27	TGTGCCAGCAGTTTACGTCCTTATAACACCGGGGAGCTGTTTTTT	CASSLRPYNTGELFF
NA	TRBJ2-5	11	NA	TRBV7-9	TGTGCCGGACAGTCCCAAGAGACCCAGTACTTC	CAGQSQETQYF
NA	TRBJ1-2	14	many	TRBV12-3/TRBV12-4	TGTGCCAGCAGTTCGGGACTGATCAACTATGGCTACACCTTC	CASSSGLINYGYTF
NA	TRBJ2-7	13	many	TRBV28	TGTGCCAGCAGTTTAAGGGCCCGGGCCGAGCAGTACTTC	CASSLRARAEQYF
NA	TRBJ1-2	15	few	TRBV27	TGTGCCAGCAGTTTAGTCCCCGCCGAACTTTATGGCTACACCTTC	CASSLVPAELYGYTF
NA	TRBJ2-5	13	NA	TRBV19	TGTGCCAGTAGTGTTCAGGATCAAGAGACCCAGTACTTC	CASSVQDQETQYF
TRBD2	TRBJ2-7	16	many	TRBV20-1	TGCAGTGCTAGTACCGGGACTAGCGGGAGGGGGTACGAGCAGTACTTC	CSASTGTSGRGYEQYF
NA	TRBJ2-3	14	many	TRBV27	TGTGCCAGCAGCCTACCTTCCCTCGCAGATACGCAGTATTTT	CASSLPSLADTQYF
NA	TRBJ2-2	14	few	TRBV27	TGTGCCAGCAGTTTTAGGGTAGACGCCGGGGAGCTGTTTTTT	CASSFRVDAGELFF
TRBD1	TRBJ1-2	14	many	TRBV2	TGTGCCAGCAGTGCTCTGGACAGGGTGGATGGCTACACCTTC	CASSALDRVDGYTF
NA	TRBJ2-7	14	NA	TRBV20-1	TGCAGTGCTAGAGCCGGGACTTACTCCTACGAGCAGTACTTC	CSARAGTYSYEQYF
NA	TRBJ2-7	18	many	TRBV11-2	TGTGCCAGCAGCTTAGGCTTTGGGGGGAAGATGATCTCCTACGAGCAGTACTTC	CASSLGFGGKMISYEQYF
NA	TRBJ1-6	13	few	TRBV10-1	TGCGCCACACGGAGAACCAGGGATTCACCCCTCCACTTT	CATRRTRDSPLHF
TRBD1	TRBJ2-7	17	NA	TRBV6-5	TGTGCCAGCAGTTACTTGGATCACAGGGGGCAGCGGGACGAGCAGTACTTC	CASSYLDHRGQRDEQYF